This T cell receptor beta chain was captured by sequencing in a study of Tregs in tolerant kidney transplant recipients. Sequencing used immunoSEQ multiplex PCR; TCRdb keeps in-frame clones, though not all of them. This sample lists about 48,000 clones; its ten largest clones have around 0.8%. Trimming stripped 2 bases from V and 1 base from J, with 12 bases between. The CDR3 has 16 amino acids. Per germline, CDR1 LNHDA and CDR2 SQIVND (reference sequence). Study-level points and caveats: The most relevant donor-specific Treg TCRbeta repertoire apparently came from expansion with activated donor B cells. Changing PCR primers prevented nucleotide comparison between some patients' samples.

CD4+CD25+CD127- Tregs, CD4+CD25- non-Tregs, CD4 and CD8 cells were sorted. Points on this clone: Its target is unknown. The read falls 3 residues short of the CDR3 end, and the missing part is taken from the germline J gene.

Specimen: CD4+ T cells from blood, collected before the transplant. J is TRBJ2-1 and V is TRBV19, with a tentative D call TRBD2 (5 bases). This clonotype was sampled from a human donor who received a combined kidney and bone marrow transplant. CDR3 residues: CASSISWTPSYNEQFF. The covered CDR3 bases are TGTGCCAGTAGTATAAGTTGGACTCCGTCCTACAATGAG.